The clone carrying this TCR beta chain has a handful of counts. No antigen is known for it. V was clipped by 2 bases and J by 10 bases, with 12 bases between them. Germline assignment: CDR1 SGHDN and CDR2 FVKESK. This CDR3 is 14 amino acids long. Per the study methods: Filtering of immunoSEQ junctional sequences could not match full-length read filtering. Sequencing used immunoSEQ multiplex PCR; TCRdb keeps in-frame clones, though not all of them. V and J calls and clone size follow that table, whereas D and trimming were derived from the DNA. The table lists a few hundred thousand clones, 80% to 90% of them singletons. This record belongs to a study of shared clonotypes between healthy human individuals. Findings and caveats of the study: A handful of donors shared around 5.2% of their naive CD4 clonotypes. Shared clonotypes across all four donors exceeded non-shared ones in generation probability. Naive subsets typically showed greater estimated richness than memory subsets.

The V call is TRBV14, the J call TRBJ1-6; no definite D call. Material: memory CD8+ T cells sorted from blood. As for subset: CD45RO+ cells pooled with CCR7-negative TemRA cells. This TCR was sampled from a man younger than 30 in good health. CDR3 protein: CASSQRDLWSPLHF. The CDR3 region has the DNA TGTGCCAGCAGCCAAAGGGATTTGTGGTCACCCCTCCACTTT.